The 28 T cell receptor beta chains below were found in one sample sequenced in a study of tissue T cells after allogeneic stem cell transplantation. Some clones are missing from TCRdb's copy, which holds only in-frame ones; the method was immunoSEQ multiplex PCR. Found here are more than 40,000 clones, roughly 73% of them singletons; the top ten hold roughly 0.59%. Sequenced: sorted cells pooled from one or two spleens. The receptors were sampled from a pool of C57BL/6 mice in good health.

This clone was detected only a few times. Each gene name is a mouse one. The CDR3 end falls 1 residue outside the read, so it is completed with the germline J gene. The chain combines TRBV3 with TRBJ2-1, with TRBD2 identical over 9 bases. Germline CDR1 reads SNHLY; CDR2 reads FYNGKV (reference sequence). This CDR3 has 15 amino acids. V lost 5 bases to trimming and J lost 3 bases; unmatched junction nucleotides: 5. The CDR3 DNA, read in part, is TGTGCCAGCAGCCTGACTGGGGGCCTCTATGCTGAGCAGTTC. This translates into CASSLTGGLYAEQF. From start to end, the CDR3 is CASSLTGGLYAEQFF.

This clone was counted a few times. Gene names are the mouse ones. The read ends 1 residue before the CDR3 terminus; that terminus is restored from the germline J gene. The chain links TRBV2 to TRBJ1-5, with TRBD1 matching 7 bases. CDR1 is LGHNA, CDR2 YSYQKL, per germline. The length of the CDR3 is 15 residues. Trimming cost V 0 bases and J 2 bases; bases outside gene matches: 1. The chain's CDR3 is CASSQEGQYNQAPLF. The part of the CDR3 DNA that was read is TGTGCCAGCAGCCAAGAGGGACAGTACAACCAGGCTCCGCTT.

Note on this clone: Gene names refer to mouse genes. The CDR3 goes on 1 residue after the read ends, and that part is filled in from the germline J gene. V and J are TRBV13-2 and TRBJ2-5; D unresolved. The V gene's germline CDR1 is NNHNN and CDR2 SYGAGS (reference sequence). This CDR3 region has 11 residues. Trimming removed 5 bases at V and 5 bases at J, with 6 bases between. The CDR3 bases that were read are TGTGCCAGCGGGGAGAGAGACACCCAGTAC. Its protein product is CASGERDTQY. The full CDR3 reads CASGERDTQYF.

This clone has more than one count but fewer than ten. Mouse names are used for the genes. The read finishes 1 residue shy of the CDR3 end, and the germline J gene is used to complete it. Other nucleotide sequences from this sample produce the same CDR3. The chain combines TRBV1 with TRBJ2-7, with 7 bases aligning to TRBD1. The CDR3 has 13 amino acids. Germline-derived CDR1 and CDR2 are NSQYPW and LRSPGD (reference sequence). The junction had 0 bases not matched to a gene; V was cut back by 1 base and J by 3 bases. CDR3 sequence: CTCSAAGGYEQYF. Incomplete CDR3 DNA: TGCACCTGCAGTGCAGCAGGGGGCTATGAACAGTAC.

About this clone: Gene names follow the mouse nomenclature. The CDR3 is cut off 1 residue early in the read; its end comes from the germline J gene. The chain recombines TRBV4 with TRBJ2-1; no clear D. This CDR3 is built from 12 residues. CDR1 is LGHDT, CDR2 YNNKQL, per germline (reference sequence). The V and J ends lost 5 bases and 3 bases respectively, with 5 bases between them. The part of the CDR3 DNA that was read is TGTGCCAGCAGCCGGATCTATGCTGAGCAGTTC. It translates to CASSRIYAEQF. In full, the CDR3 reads CASSRIYAEQFF.

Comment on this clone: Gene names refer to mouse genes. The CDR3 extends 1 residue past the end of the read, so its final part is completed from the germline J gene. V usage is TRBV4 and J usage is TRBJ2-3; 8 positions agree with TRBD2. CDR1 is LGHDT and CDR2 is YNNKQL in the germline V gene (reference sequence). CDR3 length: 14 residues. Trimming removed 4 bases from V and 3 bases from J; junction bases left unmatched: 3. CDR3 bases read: TGTGCCAGCAGCTTCGGACTGGGAGCAGAAACGCTGTAT. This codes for CASSFGLGAETLY. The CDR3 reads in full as CASSFGLGAETLYF.

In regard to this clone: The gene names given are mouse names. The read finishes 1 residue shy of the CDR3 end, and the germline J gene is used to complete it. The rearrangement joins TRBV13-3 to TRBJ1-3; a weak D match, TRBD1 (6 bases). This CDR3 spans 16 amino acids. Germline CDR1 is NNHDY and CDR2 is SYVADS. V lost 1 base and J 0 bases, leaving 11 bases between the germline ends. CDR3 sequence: CASSDRAQGSGNTLYF. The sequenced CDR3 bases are TGTGCCAGCAGTGATAGGGCACAGGGTTCTGGAAATACGCTCTAT.

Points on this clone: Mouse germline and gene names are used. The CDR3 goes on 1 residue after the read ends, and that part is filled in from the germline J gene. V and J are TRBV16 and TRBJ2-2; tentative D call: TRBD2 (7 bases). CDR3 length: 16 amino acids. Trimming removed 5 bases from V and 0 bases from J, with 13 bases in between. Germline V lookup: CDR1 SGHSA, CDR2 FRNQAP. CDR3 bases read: TGTGCAAGCAGCCCCCGGGGGGCCGCAAACACCGGGCAGCTCTAC. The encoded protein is CASSPRGAANTGQLY. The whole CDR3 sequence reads CASSPRGAANTGQLYF.

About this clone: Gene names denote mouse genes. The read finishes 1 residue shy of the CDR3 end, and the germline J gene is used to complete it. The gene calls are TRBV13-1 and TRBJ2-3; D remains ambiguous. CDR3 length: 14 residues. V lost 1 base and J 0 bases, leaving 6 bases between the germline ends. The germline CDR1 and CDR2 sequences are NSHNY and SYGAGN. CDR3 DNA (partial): TGTGCCAGCAGTGATCAGAATAGTGCAGAAACGCTGTAT. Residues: CASSDQNSAETLY. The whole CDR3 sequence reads CASSDQNSAETLYF.

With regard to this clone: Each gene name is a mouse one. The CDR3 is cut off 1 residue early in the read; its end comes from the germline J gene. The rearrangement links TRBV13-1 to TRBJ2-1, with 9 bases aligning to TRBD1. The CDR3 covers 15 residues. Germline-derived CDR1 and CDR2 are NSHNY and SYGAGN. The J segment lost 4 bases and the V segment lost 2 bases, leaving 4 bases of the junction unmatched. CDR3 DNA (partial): TGTGCCAGCAGTGAAGAACAGGGGGCGTATGCTGAGCAGTTC. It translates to CASSEEQGAYAEQF. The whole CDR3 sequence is CASSEEQGAYAEQFF.

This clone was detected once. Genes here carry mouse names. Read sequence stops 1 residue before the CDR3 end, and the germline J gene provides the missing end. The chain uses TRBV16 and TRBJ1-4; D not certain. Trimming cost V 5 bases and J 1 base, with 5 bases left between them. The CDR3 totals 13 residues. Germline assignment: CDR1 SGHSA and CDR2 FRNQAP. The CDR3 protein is CASSPPSNERLFF. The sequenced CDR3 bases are TGTGCAAGCAGCCCCCCTTCCAACGAAAGATTATTT.

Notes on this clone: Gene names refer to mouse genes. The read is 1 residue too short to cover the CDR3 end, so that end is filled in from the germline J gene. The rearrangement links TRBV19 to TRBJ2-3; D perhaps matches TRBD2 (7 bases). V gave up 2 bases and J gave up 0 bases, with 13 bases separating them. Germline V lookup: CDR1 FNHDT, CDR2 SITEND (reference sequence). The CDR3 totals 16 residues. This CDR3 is CASSMRRGASAETLYF. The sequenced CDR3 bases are TGTGCCAGCAGTATGCGGAGGGGGGCTAGTGCAGAAACGCTGTAT.

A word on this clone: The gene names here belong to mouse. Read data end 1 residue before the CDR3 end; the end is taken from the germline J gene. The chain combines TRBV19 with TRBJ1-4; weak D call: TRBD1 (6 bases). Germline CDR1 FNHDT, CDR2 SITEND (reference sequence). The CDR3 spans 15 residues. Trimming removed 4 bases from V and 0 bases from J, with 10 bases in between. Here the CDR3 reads CASSLWTVSNERLFF. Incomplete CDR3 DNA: TGTGCCAGCAGTCTCTGGACAGTTTCCAACGAAAGATTATTT.

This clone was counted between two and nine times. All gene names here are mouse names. The CDR3 is CASSSSQGGDEQYF. The sequenced CDR3 bases are TGTGCTAGCAGTTCCTCTCAGGGGGGGGATGAACAGTAC. The gene calls are TRBV29 and TRBJ2-7; TRBD1 or TRBD2 may be the D gene (7 bases each). Read sequence stops 1 residue before the CDR3 end, and the germline J gene provides the missing end. Germline V lookup: CDR1 MSHET, CDR2 SYDVDS. V was clipped by 4 bases and J by 5 bases, with 15 bases between them. This CDR3 is 14 amino acids long. Full variable domain (outside the CDR3, taken from reference TRBV29 and TRBJ2-7): DMKVTQMPRYLIKRMGENVLLECGQDMSHETMYWYRQDPGLGLQLIYISYDVDSNSEGDIPKGYRVSRKKREHFSLILDSAKTNQTSVYFCASSSSQGGDEQYFGPGTRLTVL.

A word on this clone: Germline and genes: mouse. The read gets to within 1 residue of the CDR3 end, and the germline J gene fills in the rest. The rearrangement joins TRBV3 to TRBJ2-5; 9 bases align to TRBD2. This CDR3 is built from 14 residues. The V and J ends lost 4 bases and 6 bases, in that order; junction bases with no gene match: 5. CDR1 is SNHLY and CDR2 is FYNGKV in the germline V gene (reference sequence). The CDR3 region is CASSSSGGGDTQYF. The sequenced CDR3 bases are TGTGCCAGCAGCTCCTCTGGGGGGGGTGACACCCAGTAC.

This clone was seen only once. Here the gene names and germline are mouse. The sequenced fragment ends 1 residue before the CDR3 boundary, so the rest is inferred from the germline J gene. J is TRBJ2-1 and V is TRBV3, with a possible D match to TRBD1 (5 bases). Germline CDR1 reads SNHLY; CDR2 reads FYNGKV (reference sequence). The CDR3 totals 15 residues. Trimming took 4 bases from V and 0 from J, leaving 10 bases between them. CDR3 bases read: TGTGCCAGCAGCTCGGACAATGATAACTATGCTGAGCAGTTC. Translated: CASSSDNDNYAEQF. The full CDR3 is CASSSDNDNYAEQFF.

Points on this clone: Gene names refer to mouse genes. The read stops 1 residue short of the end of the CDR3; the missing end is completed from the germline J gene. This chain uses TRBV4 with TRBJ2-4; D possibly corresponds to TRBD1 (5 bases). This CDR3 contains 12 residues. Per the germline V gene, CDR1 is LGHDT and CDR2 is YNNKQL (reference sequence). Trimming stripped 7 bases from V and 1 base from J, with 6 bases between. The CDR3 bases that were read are TGTGCCAGCACCAGGGGTCAAAACACCTTGTAC. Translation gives CASTRGQNTLY. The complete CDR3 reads CASTRGQNTLYF.

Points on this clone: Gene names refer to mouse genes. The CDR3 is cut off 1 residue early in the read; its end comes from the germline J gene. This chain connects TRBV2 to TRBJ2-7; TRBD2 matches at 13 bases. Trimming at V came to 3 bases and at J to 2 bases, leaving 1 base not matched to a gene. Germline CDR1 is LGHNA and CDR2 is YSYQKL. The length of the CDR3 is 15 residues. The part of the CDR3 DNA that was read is TGTGCCAGCAGCCAGGACTGGGGGGGCGCCTATGAACAGTAC. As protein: CASSQDWGGAYEQY. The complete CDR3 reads CASSQDWGGAYEQYF.

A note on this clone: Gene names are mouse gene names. The CDR3 bases that were read are TGTGCCAGCAGTGATGAGGACTGGGGGGATGAACAGTAC. Translation gives CASSDEDWGDEQY. The complete CDR3 protein is CASSDEDWGDEQYF. The chain couples TRBV13-1 to TRBJ2-7, with 11 bases aligning to TRBD2. The read ends 1 residue before the CDR3 terminus; that terminus is restored from the germline J gene. Trimming at V came to 0 bases and at J to 5 bases, leaving 1 base not matched to a gene. Germline V gives CDR1 NSHNY, CDR2 SYGAGN. The CDR3 extends over 14 amino acids.

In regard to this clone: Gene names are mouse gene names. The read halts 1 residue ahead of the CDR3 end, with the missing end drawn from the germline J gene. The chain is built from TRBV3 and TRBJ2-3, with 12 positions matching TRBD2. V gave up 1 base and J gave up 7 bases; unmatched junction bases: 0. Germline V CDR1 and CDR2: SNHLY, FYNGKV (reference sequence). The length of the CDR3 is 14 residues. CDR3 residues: CASSLGLGGQTLYF. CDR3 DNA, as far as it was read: TGTGCCAGCAGCTTAGGACTGGGGGGGCAAACGCTGTAT.

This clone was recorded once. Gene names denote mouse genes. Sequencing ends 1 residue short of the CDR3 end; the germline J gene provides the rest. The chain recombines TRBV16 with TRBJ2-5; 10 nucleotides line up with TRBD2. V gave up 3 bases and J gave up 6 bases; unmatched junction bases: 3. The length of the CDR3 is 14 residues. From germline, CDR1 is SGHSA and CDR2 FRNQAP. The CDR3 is CASSFLGGRDTQYF. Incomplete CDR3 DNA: TGTGCAAGCAGCTTCCTGGGGGGGCGGGACACCCAGTAC. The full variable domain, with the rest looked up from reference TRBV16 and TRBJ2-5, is NAGVIQTPRHKVTGKGQEATLWCEPISGHSAVFWYRQTIVQGLEFLTYFRNQAPIDDSGMPKERFSAQMPNQSHSTLKIQSTQPQDSAVYLCASSFLGGRDTQYFGPGTRLLVL.

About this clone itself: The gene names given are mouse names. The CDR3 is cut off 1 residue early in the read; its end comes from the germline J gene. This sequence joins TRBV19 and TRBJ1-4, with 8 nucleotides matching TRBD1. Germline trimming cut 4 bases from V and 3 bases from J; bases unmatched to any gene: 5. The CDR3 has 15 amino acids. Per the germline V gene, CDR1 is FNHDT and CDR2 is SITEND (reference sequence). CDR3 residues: CASSATGGANERLFF. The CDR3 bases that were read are TGTGCCAGCAGTGCCACAGGGGGGGCCAACGAAAGATTATTT.

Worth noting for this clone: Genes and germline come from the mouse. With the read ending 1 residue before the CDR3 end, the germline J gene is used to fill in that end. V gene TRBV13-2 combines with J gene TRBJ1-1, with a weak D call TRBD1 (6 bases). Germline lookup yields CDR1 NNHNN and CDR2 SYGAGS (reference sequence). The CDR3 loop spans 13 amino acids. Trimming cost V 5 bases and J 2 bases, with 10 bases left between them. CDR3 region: CASGPGHNTEVFF. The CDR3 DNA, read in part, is TGTGCCAGCGGGCCGGGACATAACACAGAAGTCTTC.

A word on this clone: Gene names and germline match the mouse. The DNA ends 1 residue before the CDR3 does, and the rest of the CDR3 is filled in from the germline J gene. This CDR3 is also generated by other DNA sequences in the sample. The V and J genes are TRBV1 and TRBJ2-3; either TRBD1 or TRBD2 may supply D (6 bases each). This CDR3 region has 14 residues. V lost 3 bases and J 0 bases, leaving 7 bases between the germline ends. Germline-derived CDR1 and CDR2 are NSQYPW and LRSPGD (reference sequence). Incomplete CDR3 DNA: TGCACCTGCAGTGCGGGGGCTAGTGCAGAAACGCTGTAT. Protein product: CTCSAGASAETLY. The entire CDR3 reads CTCSAGASAETLYF.

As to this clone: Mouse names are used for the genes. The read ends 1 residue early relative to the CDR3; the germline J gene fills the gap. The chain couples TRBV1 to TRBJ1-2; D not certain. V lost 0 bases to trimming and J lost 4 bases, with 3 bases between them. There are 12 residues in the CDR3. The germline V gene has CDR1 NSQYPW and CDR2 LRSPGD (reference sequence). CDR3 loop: CTCSADGSDYTF. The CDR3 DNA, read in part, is TGCACCTGCAGTGCAGACGGCTCCGACTACACC.

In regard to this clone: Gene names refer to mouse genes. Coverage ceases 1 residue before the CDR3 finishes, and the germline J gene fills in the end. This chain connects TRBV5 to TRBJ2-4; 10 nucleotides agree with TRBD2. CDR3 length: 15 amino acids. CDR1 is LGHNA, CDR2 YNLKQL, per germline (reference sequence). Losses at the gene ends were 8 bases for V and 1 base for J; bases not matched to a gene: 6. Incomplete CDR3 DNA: TGTGCCAGCGCCTGGGGGGGCGCTGGTCAAAACACCTTGTAC. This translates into CASAWGGAGQNTLY. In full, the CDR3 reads CASAWGGAGQNTLYF.

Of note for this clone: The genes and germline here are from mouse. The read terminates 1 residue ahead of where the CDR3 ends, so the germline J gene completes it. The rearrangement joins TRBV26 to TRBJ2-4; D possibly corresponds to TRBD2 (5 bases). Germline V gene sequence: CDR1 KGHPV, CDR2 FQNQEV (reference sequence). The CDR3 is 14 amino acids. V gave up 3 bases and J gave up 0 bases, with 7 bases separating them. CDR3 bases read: TGTGCCAGCAGTCTATGGGGTAGTCAAAACACCTTGTAC. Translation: CASSLWGSQNTLY. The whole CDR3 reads CASSLWGSQNTLYF.

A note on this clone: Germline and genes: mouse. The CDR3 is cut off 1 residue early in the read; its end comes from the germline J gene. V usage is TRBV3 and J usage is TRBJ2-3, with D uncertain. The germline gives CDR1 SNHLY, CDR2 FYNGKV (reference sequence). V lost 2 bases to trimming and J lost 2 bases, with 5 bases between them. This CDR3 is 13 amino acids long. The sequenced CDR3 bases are TGTGCCAGCAGCTTAAACAATGCAGAAACGCTGTAT. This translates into CASSLNNAETLY. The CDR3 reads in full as CASSLNNAETLYF.